This T cell receptor beta chain was sequenced in a study of T-cell memory formation after mild COVID-19. The sample holds a few counts of this clonotype. TCRdb processed the 5' RACE reads anew with MiXCR; each CDR3 protein has one entry. The table records tens of thousands of distinct CDR3 sequences, about 15% of them present only once. Sequencing was done on a sample of PBMCs or a T cell subset sorted from them (not recorded which). The sequence was collected from an adult woman who had mild COVID-19 (a few samples of this study predate the infection). Cell type and time point are not known.

CDR3: CASSPTGVIYGYTF. The DNA of the CDR3 is TGTGCCAGCAGCCCCACAGGGGTGATTTATGGCTACACCTTC. The J gene is TRBJ1-2, the V gene TRBV12-3 or TRBV12-4; 7 nucleotides align to TRBD1. J gave up 5 bases and V 6 bases, and 9 bases lay outside the gene matches. The CDR3 runs 14 residues.